The rows below give T cell receptor beta chains drawn from one sample of a study of blood T cell repertoires in COVID-19. Profiling relied on immunoSEQ multiplex PCR, and the TCRdb table lists in-frame clones only, not all of them. Counted here are under 300,000 clones, approximately 82% occurring once; the ten biggest clones make up roughly 1.9%. The sequenced material came from peripheral blood. These receptors were obtained from a man between 25 and 39 years old who had recovered from COVID-19. CDR3s include the opening cysteine and the closing phenylalanine or tryptophan.

len | j_gene | v_gene | CDR3aa
16 | TRBJ2-5 | TRBV28 | CASSLGGGLGQETQYF
16 | TRBJ1-3 | TRBV5-1 | CASSLDPGSAGNTIYF
15 | TRBJ1-1 | TRBV2 | CASRPRGTVNTEAFF
15 | TRBJ2-5 | TRBV5-4 | CASSLDGQAMETQYF
18 | TRBJ2-1 | TRBV27 | CASSFGRGQGQGANEQFF
13 | TRBJ1-1 | TRBV5-1 | CASSPGDLTEAFF
13 | TRBJ1-2 | TRBV5-4 | CASSQETGDGYTF
16 | TRBJ2-3 | TRBV7-6 | CASSSRPRVRTDTQYF
16 | TRBJ2-1 | TRBV19 | CASTPFGQGYYNEQFF
14 | TRBJ2-1 | TRBV11-2 | CASSPGTGINEQFF
16 | TRBJ1-2 | TRBV6-5 | CASSFRDRRGNYGYTF
15 | TRBJ1-4 | TRBV19 | CASTPRIDRNEKLFF